Listed below are T cell receptor beta chains from one sample, sequenced in a study of T-cell reconstitution after alpha-beta-depleted transplantation in children. One entry per CDR3 protein, called by TCRdb with MiXCR from the PCR reads. The profile shows about 980,000 distinct CDR3 sequences, about 29% of them singletons. Sequenced material: PBMCs, mostly from graft donor cells, taken 360 days after TCRalphabeta/CD19-depleted stem cell transplant. The source is a boy in the first two years of life who had a stem cell transplant for SCID, so the T cells may come from the graft donor. Both conserved end residues are trimmed from each CDR3.

TRBV6-5 | ASSSPGRAGEQY
TRBV5-1 | ASSAIPSGAGEAF
TRBV27 | VTGTGGNEQY
TRBV5-1 | ASSSPGQGISYEQY
TRBV7-2 | ASSYFGVANTEAF
TRBV29-1 | SVEDLPATPSTDTQY
TRBV6-5 | ASRDWSNTGELF
TRBV5-1 | ASSLNSALNEQF
TRBV5-1 | ASSFQQGFSVSEQY
TRBV18 | ASSQTGGLNSPLH
TRBV5-1 | ASSSLGGEGTGELF